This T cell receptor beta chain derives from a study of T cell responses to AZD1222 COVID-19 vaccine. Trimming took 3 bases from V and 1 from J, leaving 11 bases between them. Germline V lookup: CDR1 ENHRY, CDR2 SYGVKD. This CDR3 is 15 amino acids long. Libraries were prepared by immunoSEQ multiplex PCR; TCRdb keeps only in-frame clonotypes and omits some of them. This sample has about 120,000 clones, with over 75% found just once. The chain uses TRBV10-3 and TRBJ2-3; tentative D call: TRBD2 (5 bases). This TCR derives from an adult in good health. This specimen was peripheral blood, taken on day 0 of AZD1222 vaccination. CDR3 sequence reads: CAISDFEGGTDTQYF. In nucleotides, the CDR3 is TGTGCCATCAGTGACTTCGAGGGAGGCACAGATACGCAGTATTTT.